This TCR beta chain was sequenced for a study of blood T cell repertoires in COVID-19. Study at large: Researchers got acute and convalescent COVID-19 samples from the United States, Italy and Spain.

Germline values: CDR1 KGHSH, CDR2 LQKENI. V dropped 5 bases and J dropped 8 bases, with 13 bases sitting between them. This CDR3 has 14 residues. Per the authors' pipeline: It was from reference gene primer amplification that nucleated cell counts were estimated. The data were produced by immunoSEQ multiplex PCR, yet TCRdb's version contains in-frame clones alone and is incomplete. The V and J calls and the clone size are those of that table, but D and trimming were determined from the DNA. The sample holds under 350,000 clones, roughly 85% seen once. Sample: peripheral blood. The receptor was isolated from a woman in her sixties or seventies with acute or convalescent COVID-19. V is TRBV18 and J is TRBJ1-6; a weak D match, TRBD1 (5 bases). This CDR3 is CASSAGNRDSPLHF. Written as DNA, the CDR3 is TGTGCCAGCTCAGCAGGGAATAGGGATTCACCCCTCCACTTT.